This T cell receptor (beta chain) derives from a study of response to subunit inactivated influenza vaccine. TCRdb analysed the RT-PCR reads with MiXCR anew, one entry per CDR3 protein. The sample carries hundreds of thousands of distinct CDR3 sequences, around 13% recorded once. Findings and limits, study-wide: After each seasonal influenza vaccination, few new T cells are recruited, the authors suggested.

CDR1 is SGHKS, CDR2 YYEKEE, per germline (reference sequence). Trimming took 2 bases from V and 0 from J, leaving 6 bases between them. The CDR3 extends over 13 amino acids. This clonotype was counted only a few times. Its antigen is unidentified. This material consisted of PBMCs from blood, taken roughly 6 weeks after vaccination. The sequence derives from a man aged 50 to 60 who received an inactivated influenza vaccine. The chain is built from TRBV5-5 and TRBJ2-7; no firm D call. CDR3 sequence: CASSLMNSYEQYF. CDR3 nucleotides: TGTGCCAGCAGCTTAATGAACTCCTACGAGCAGTACTTC.